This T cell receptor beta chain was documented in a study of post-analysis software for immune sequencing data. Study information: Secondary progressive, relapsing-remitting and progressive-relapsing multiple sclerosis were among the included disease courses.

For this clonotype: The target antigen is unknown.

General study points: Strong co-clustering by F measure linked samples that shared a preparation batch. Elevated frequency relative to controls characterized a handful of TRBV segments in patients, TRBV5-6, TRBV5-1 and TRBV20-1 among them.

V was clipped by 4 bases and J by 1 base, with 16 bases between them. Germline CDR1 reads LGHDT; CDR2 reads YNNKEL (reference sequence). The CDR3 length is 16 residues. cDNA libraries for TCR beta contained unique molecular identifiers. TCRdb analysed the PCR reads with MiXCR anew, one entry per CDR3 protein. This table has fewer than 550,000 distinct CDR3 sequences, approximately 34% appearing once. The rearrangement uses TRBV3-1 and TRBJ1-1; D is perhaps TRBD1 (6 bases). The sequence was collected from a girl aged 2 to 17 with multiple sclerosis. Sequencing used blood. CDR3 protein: CASSPTLGAWNTEAFF. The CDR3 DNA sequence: TGTGCCAGCAGCCCCACCTTGGGGGCCTGGAACACTGAAGCTTTCTTT.